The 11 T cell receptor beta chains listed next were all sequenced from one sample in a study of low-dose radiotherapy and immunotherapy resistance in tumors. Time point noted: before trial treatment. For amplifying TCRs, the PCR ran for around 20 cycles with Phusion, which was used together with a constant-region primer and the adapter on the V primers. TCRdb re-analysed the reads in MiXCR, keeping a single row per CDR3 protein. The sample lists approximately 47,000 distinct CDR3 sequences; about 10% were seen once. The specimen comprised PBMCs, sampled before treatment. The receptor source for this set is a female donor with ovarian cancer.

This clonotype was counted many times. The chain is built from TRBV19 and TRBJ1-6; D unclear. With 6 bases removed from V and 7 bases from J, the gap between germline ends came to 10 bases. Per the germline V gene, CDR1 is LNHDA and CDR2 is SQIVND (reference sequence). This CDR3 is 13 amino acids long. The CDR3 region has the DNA TGTGCCAGTAGCTTCGACGCGAATTCACCCCTCCACTTT. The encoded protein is CASSFDANSPLHF.

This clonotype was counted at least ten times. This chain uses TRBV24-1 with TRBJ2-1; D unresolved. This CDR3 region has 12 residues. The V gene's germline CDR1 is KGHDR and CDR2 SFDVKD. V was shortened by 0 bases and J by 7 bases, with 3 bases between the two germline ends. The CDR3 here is CATSDLWNEQFF. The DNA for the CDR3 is TGTGCCACCAGTGATTTGTGGAATGAGCAGTTCTTC.

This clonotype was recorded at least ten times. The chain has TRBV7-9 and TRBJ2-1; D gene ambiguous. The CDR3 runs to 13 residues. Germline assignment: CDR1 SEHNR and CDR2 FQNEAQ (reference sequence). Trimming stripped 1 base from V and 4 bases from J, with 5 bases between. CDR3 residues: CASSLGPYNEQFF. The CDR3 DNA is TGTGCCAGCAGCTTAGGCCCTTACAATGAGCAGTTCTTC.

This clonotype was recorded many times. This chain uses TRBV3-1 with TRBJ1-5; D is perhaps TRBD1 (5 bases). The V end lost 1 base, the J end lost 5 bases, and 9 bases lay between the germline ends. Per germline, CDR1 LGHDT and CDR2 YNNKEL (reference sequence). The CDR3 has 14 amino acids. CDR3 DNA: TGTGCCAGCAGCCAAGGGGGCAGCTATCAGCCCCAGCATTTT. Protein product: CASSQGGSYQPQHF.

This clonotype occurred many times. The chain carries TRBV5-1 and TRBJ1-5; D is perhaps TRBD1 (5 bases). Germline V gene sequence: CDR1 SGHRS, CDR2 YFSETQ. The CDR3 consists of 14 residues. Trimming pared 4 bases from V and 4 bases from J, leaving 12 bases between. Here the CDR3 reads CASSPDGGNQPQHF. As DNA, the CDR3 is TGCGCCAGCAGCCCCGACGGGGGGAATCAGCCCCAGCATTTT. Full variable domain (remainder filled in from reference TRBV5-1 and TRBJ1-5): KAGVTQTPRYLIKTRGQQVTLSCSPISGHRSVSWYQQTPGQGLQFLFEYFSETQRNKGNFPGRFSGRQFSNSRSEMNVSTLELGDSALYLCASSPDGGNQPQHFGDGTRLSIL.

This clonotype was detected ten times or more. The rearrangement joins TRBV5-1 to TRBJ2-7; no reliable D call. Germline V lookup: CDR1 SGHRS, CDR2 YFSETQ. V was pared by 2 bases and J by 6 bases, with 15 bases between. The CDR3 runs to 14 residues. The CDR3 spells CASSFTSQVPEQYF. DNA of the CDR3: TGCGCCAGCAGCTTTACCTCCCAGGTACCCGAGCAGTACTTC. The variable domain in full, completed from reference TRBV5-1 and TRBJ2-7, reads KAGVTQTPRYLIKTRGQQVTLSCSPISGHRSVSWYQQTPGQGLQFLFEYFSETQRNKGNFPGRFSGRQFSNSRSEMNVSTLELGDSALYLCASSFTSQVPEQYFGPGTRLTVT.

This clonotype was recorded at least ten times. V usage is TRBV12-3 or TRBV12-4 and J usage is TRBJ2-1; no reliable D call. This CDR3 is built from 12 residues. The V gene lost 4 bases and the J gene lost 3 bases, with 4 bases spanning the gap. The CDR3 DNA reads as TGTGCCAGCAGTTGGGGCTACAATGAGCAGTTCTTC. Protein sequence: CASSWGYNEQFF.

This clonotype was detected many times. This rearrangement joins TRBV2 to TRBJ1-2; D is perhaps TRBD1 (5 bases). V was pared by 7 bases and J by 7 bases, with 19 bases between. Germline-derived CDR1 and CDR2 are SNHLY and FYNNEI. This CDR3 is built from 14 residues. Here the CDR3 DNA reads TGTGCCAGCACCATCGATGACAGAGACGGTGGCTACACCTTC. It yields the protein CASTIDDRDGGYTF.

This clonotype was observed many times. The CDR3 coding sequence is TGTGCCAGCAGTGCCGGAACTAGAGGGGTCCAAGAGACCCAGTACTTC. It yields the protein CASSAGTRGVQETQYF. J is TRBJ2-5 and V is TRBV2; the D gene could be TRBD1 or TRBD2 (5 bases each). Trimming took off 4 bases at V and 1 base at J, with 16 bases between the two ends. Germline V lookup: CDR1 SNHLY, CDR2 FYNNEI. The CDR3 is 16 amino acids.

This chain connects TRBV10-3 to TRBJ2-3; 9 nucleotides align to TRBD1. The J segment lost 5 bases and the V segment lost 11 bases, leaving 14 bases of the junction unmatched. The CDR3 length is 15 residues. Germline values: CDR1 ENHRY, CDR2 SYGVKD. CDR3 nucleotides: TGTGCCGTGGGACGCGGGACAGGGAAAGTAGATACGCAGTATTTT. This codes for CAVGRGTGKVDTQYF.

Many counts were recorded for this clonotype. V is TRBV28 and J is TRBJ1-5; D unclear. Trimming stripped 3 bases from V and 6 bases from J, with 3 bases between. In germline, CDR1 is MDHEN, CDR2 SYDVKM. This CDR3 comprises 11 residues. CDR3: CASSFSQPQHF. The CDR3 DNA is TGTGCCAGCAGTTTTAGTCAGCCCCAGCATTTT.